This TCR beta chain stems from a study of CD8 T cells in Susac syndrome. V dropped 2 bases and J dropped 0 bases, with 11 bases sitting between them. The CDR3 is 16 amino acids. Germline values: CDR1 PRHDT, CDR2 FYEKMQ (reference sequence). Random hexamers were used to reverse transcribe the RNA input (about 0.5 to 1 ug). The amplification used immunoSEQ multiplex PCR on TCR beta CDR3; it spanned 54 Vbeta and 13 Jbeta. MiXCR, run by TCRdb on the immunoSEQ multiplex PCR reads, gives a single entry per CDR3 protein. The table lists approximately 120,000 distinct CDR3 sequences, around 94% of them singletons. CD8+ and CD4+ T cells from blood underwent TCR beta sequencing, which was carried out in a high-throughput format. Matching for age and sex applied to the controls, who were healthy donors. Negative isolation yielded CD4+ and CD8+ T cells, and FACS enriched TEMRA cells.

The sequenced sample consisted of CD4+ T cells from PBMCs. The chain has TRBV13 and TRBJ2-4, with D possibly matching TRBD1 (6 bases). This TCR came from a human donor in good health. CDR3 sequence: CASSLSGVLAKNIQYF. CDR3 bases: TGTGCCAGCAGCTTATCAGGGGTTTTAGCCAAAAACATTCAGTACTTC.